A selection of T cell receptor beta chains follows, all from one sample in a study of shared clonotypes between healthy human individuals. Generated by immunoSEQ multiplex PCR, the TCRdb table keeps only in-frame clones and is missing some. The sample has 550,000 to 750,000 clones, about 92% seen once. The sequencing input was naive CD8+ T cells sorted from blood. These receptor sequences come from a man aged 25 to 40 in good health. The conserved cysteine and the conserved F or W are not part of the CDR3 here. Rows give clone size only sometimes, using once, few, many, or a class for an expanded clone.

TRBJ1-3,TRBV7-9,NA,ASSLGPYSGNTIY
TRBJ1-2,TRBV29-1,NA,SVDSGTGFGYGYT
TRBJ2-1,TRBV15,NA,ATSREGYNEQF
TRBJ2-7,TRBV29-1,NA,SARQGVMEEY
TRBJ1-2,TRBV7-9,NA,ASSTQGSYGYT
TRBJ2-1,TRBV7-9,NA,ASSLALGDSYNEQF
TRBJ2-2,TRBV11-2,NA,ASSLAGYVLF
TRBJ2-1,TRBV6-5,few,ASTYYVGGNEQF
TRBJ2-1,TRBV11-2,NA,ASSLIEERF
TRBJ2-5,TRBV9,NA,ASSPQAGTQY
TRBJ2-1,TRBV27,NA,ASSDFASGMYNEQF
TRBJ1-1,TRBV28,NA,ASRNRGMYTEAF
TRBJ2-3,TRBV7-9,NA,ASSRDRGTTDTQY
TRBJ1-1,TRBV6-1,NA,ASSDWAPATEAF
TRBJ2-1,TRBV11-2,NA,ASSLYWAGGKFEQF
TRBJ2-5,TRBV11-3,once,ASSSLGEETQY
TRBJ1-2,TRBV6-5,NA,ASSYRDRGHGYT
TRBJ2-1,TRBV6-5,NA,ASSLGQREVQF
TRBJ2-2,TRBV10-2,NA,ASRTSNTGELF
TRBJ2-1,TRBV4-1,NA,ASSHPGLPLGNEQF
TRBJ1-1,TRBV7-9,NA,FSDVIFGTEAF
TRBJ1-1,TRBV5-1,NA,ASSLLGGGTEAF
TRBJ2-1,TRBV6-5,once,ASQTGQGYNEQF
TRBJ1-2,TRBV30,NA,AWGPDGYGYT
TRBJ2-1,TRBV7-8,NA,ASSHSTSGRARGEQF
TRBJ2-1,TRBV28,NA,ASSLVGHNNEQF
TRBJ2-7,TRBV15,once,ATSREDRGIYEQY
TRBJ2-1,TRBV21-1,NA,ASSKAGRNEQF
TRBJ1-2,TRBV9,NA,ASSVDPGGNYGYT
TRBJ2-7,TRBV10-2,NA,ASQISGSTYEQY
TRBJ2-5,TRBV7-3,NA,ASSLRGGRGETQY
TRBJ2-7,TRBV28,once,ASSLLTSGTFSYEQY
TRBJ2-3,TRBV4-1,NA,ASSKLGTDTQY
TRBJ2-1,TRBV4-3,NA,ASSGSGHNEQF
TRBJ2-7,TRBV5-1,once,ASSSTGGFWEQY
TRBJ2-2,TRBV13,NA,ASSWGAAGELF
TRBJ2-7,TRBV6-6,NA,ASYAGFPYEQY
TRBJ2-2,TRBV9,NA,ASSVRLAENTGELF
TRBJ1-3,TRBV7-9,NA,ASSLALRDSPNTIY
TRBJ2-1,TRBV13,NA,ASSPLGGNSPTLYNEQF
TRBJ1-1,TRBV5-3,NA,ASSSTTGPSEAF
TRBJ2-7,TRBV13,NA,ASSLVRARGVYEQY